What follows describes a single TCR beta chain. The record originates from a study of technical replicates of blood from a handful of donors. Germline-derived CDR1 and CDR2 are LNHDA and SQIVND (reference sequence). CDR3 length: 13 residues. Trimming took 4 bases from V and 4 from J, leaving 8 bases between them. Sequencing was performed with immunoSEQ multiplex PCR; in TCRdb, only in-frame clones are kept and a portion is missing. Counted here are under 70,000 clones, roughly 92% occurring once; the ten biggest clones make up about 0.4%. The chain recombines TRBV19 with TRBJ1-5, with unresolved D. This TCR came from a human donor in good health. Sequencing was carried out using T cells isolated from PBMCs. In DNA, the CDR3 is TGTGCCAGTAGTAACATAAAAAATCAGCCCCAGCATTTT. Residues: CASSNIKNQPQHF.